This passage covers 5 T cell receptor beta chains from one sample sequenced in a study of control samples from healthy donors and cancer patients. The protocol was immunoSEQ multiplex PCR, while the TCRdb copy is restricted to in-frame clones and leaves out a portion. The data show under 200,000 clones, around 91% seen once. The sequenced sample consisted of blood. The receptors were sampled from a woman aged 25 to 39 in good health.

In the case of this clone: Other DNA variants within this sample encode the same CDR3. The chain recombines TRBV3-1 (or the pseudogene TRBV3-2) with TRBJ2-2; D is perhaps TRBD2 (5 bases). Germline V CDR1 and CDR2: LGHDT, YNNKEL (reference sequence). The V gene lost 3 bases and the J gene lost 6 bases, with 5 bases spanning the gap. The CDR3 extends over 12 amino acids. Here the CDR3 DNA reads TGTGCCAGCAGCCAGGGAGCCGGGGAGCTGTTTTTT. Residues: CASSQGAGELFF.

This rearrangement joins TRBV13 to TRBJ2-7; TRBD1 aligns across 9 bases. The CDR3 totals 14 residues. Trimming took 5 bases from V and 4 from J; bases not matched to a gene: 6. CDR1 is PRHDT and CDR2 is FYEKMQ in the germline V gene (reference sequence). CDR3 coding DNA: TGTGCCAGCAGCAGCCGGGACAGGGAGTACGAGCAGTACTTC. It is translated as CASSSRDREYEQYF.

This chain links TRBV13 with TRBJ1-4; D gene ambiguous. This CDR3 spans 13 amino acids. Germline V lookup: CDR1 PRHDT, CDR2 FYEKMQ (reference sequence). Deletions cut 2 bases from V and 5 bases from J, with 6 bases between. The CDR3 DNA reads as TGTGCCAGCAGCTTATACCGCAATGAAAAACTGTTTTTT. Amino acids: CASSLYRNEKLFF.

V usage is TRBV29-1 and J usage is TRBJ2-2; 9 nucleotides agree with TRBD1. The germline gives CDR1 SQVTM, CDR2 ANQGSEA. The CDR3 loop spans 14 amino acids. V was clipped by 6 bases and J by 3 bases; unmatched bases: 5. CDR3 coding DNA: TGCAGCGTGCCCGGGACAGGGTACACCGGGGAGCTGTTTTTT. Translation gives CSVPGTGYTGELFF.

The sample holds one count of this clone. The rearrangement uses TRBV9 and TRBJ1-4, with TRBD1 matching over 11 bases. The CDR3 has 15 residues. Germline CDR1 is SGDLS and CDR2 is YYNGEE. Trimming took 3 bases from V and 8 from J; bases not matched to a gene: 6. In nucleotides, the CDR3 is TGTGCCAGCAGCGCCCGGACAGGGGGCGGGGAAAAACTGTTTTTT. Encoded protein: CASSARTGGGEKLFF. Full variable domain (missing parts from reference TRBV9 and TRBJ1-4): DSGVTQTPKHLITATGQRVTLRCSPRSGDLSVYWYQQSLDQGLQFLIQYYNGEERAKGNILERFSAQQFPDLHSELNLSSLELGDSALYFCASSARTGGGEKLFFGSGTQLSVL.